The rows below give T cell receptor beta chains drawn from one sample of a study of blood T cell repertoires in COVID-19. The assay was immunoSEQ multiplex PCR, and TCRdb's table has in-frame clones only and misses some. The sample lists more than 130,000 clones; 84% were seen once. Material for sequencing was peripheral blood. The source is a human donor in a cohort sampled during active COVID-19. CDR3s leave out the opening cysteine and the closing phenylalanine or tryptophan. A D gene is named only where the DNA matches it firmly.

d_call	v_call	cdr3_aa
.	TRBV15	ATSREGTVKTQY
.	TRBV3-1/TRBV3-2	ASSQESGAGYT
.	TRBV5-4	ASSPLSTDTQY
TRBD2	TRBV7-2	ASSPRTSGEPYEQY
.	TRBV4-3	ASSQDPAGERLHTGELF
.	TRBV14	ASSQDRGGELF
TRBD1	TRBV7-2	ASSRDRAPGANVLT
TRBD1	TRBV19	ASRQGPSSYEQY
TRBD2	TRBV18	ASSPSGGPTYEQY
.	TRBV7-9	ASSPQQGNTEAF
.	TRBV6-1	ASSEAFRGTYEQY
TRBD1	TRBV10-3	AISAGQGSASPLH
.	TRBV2	ASSPPPGAGANVLT
.	TRBV14	ASSQDRGAQLY
TRBD1	TRBV5-6	ASSWIQGQETQY
.	TRBV11-1	ASSFSPADIQY
TRBD2	TRBV19	ASSGGTSGAQY
.	TRBV28	ASSLADLSGNTIY
.	TRBV6-5	AARGGDTEAF
.	TRBV4-2	ASSQGQGGTEAF
.	TRBV30	AWSVGRGAF
TRBD1	TRBV4-1	ASSLQGGEKLF
TRBD1	TRBV18	ASSPYLAGGTSGANVLT
TRBD1	TRBV5-4	ASSLQGRTEAF
TRBD1	TRBV9	ASSVGGGFGLSTEAF
TRBD1	TRBV27	ASSPRDRAQRGYT
TRBD1	TRBV6-2/TRBV6-3	ASSDRGRGYGYT
TRBD1	TRBV28	ASSLQGAQTEAF
.	TRBV4-3	ASSQDTMDGYT
.	TRBV28	ASSQFNRPQH
TRBD2	TRBV2	ASSELAGPYNEQF
TRBD1	TRBV15	ATSRDYLGQGSEKLF
TRBD2	TRBV6-1	ASSDWSGGTTDTQY
.	TRBV18	ASSEQVPPGGQY
.	TRBV29-1	SVRPPVETQY
.	TRBV5-8	ASSLSRAPSGGYT
.	TRBV6-5	ASSSGYYEQY
.	TRBV2	ASSGGGQETQY
TRBD1	TRBV10-2	ASSPGQGNEAF
.	TRBV9	ASSAAGSGNTIY
.	TRBV20-1	SASTHRNEQF
TRBD1	TRBV19	ASNSFRQGNTEAF
.	TRBV19	ASNLGHKAGTQY
TRBD2	TRBV5-1	ASSLWPQGGNAGELF
.	TRBV2	ASSESPGQIMGSPLH
.	TRBV28	ASTLSQGTDVYGYT
.	TRBV12-5	ASGLPSETYEQY
TRBD2	TRBV19	ASSLRGSGNPQETQY
.	TRBV7-9	ASSLEQGGGNTIY
.	TRBV27	ASSLSQTGELF
TRBD1	TRBV5-1	ASSSGQPNTEAF